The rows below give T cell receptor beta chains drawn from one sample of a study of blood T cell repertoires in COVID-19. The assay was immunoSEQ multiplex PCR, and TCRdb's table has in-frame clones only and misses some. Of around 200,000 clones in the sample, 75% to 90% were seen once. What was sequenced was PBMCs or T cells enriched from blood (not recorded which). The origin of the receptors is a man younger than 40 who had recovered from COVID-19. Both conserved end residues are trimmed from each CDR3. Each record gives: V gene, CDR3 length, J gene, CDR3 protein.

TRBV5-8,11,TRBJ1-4,ASSLGQGQKLF
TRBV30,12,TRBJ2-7,AWNAGQSAYEQY
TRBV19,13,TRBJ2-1,AISSGLAGLREQF
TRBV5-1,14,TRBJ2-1,ASSLGTSGGFNEQF
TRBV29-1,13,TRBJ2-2,SVGYSGTGPGELF
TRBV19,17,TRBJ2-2,ASRKRSLAGGPNTGELF
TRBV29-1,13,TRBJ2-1,SVEGASSSYNEQF
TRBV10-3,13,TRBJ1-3,AISESTGAGNTIY
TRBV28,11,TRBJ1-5,ASSLDGGQPQH
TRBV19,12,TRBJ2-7,ASSRGQELYEQY
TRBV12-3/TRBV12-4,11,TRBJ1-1,ASRRTPNTEAF
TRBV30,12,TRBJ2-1,AWMGQGAYNEQF
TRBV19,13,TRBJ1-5,ASSIGTASNQPQH
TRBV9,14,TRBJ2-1,ASSVAVNRGPNEQF
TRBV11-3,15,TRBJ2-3,ASSLNLGTGDTDTQY
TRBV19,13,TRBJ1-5,ATPTGVSSNQPQH
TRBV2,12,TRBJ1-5,ASSGWALNQPQH
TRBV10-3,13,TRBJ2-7,AISESLLAGLVQY
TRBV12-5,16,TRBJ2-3,ASGYYLNRLADTDTQY
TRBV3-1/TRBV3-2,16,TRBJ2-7,ASSQDFGQGGLSYEQY
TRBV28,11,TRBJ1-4,ASSREQGGKLF
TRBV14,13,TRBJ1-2,ASSPSGTGFYGYT
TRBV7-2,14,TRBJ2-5,ASSFLLAGPQETQY
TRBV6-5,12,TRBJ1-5,ASTGQYSNQPQH
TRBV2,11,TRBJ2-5,ASHGQGMETQY
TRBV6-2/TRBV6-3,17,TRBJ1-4,ASSLGQGTNLATNEKLF
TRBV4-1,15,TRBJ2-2,ASSQEGTGLNTGELF
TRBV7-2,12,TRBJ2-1,ASSPMAHYNEQF
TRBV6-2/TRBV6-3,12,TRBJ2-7,ASSLDRTAYEQY
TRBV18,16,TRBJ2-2,ASSPGQGTRFATGELF
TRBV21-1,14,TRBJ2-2,ASSKGGREFTGELF
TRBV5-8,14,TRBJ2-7,ASSLVGAGENYEQY
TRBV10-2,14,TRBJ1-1,ASSGDRAGSPTEAF
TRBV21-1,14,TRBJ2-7,ASSKTDKGGVHEQY
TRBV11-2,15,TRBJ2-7,ASRIRTGGTSSYEQY
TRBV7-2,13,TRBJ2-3,ASSLPAGYTDTQY
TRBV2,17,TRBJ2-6,ASSLRLRDSSSGANVLT
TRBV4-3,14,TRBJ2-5,ASSQEPGQGQETQY
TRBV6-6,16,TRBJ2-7,ASSRFDATGISSYEQY
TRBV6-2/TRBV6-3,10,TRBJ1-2,ASSTPSYGYT